The entry below describes one T cell receptor beta chain. Its antigen is still unknown. Within one base of it there is no much larger clone, and no base qualities were kept. Each donor gave one peripheral blood draw, averaging roughly 120 mL, which was collected into heparinised tubes. A BD FACSAria II was used to sort naive, central memory, regulatory and stem cell-like memory CD4+ T cells with a panel that included CD45RO, CCR7, CD25, CD127, CD95 and CD27. Purity was above 98% for every sorted population. PBMCs were isolated right away by Lymphoprep density gradient centrifugation and were stained directly, without culture. So that batch effects would be minimized, each experiment stained and sorted samples in pairs, pairing one healthy donor with one patient. This sample was taken from a study of beta chain features in type 1 diabetes (dated by TCRdb to 2017 to 2018). About the study as a whole: Mean age, gender distribution, total cell number and subset yield were not different between patients and healthy donors. A total of some 110 million sorted cells were examined across all samples, and the number of cells per subset was strongly correlated with RNA yield. The study compared the TCRB repertoires of sorted circulating CD4+ T cell subsets in recently diagnosed type 1 diabetes patients with those in matched healthy donors. Regulatory and stem cell-like memory subsets were obtained from only 8 patients and roughly eight healthy donors, while naive and central memory subsets were obtained from all 28 donors.

From the germline V gene, CDR1 is SNHLY and CDR2 is FYNNEI. The CDR3 measures 14 amino acids from cysteine to phenylalanine. Of the read, only the CDR3 DNA is kept; its 42 bases are in frame from base 1. V has 6 bases trimmed and J has 3 bases trimmed; junction bases matching no gene number 6. Study-wide conclusions, independent of this receptor: In all four CD4+ subsets, TCRB CDR3 length was moderately but significantly shorter in type 1 diabetes patients. Naive, central memory and regulatory TCRB repertoires appeared to be more alike among patients than among healthy donors. Because the HLA sub-analyses included only small numbers of individuals, any influence of HLA type on TCRB rearrangement was left unresolved. At VDJ recombination sites, type 1 diabetes patients had fewer insertions and more deleted nucleotides, which implies abnormalities in thymic rearrangement. Because cDNA was sequenced instead of genomic DNA, activated cells with high expression could be over-represented, although the groups did not differ in activation or CD3 levels. PCR might favor shorter templates, but patient and control samples were amplified and corrected together, so any skew would affect both groups equally.

The High Capacity cDNA Reverse Transcription Kit was used to reverse transcribe all of the isolated RNA, meaning that expressed TCRB transcripts were what got sequenced. Naive, central memory and regulatory T cell samples underwent deep immunoSEQ sequencing, averaging about 3.57 million total reads per sample. Sorted cells were lysed in RLT buffer and RNA was extracted with DNase-treated RNeasy Micro or Mini kits, depending on cell number. To prevent cross-contamination, every cell subset was processed on its own, while patient and healthy donor samples were processed together. TCRB sequences were amplified from cDNA with the immunoSEQ multiplex PCR, producing 87-bp fragments spanning the CDR3 region. The amplicons were sequenced using the Illumina HiSeq platform. From the authors' description of their analysis: Synthetic template baselines were used to correct PCR bias computationally, reads within Hamming distance 2 were collapsed, and singletons that could not be merged were discarded. Reads were aligned to IMGT to assign V, D and J genes, CDR3 length, and insertions or deletions at six rearrangement sites. Within each subset, clonotype counts were normalized to sorted cell number, and only after that were true diversity and Gini coefficients computed with the tcR R package. The overlap coefficient, calculated on TCRB nucleotide sequences, was used to quantify repertoire sharing. TCRdb took over this immuneACCESS table, retaining in-frame rearrangements with V and J assigned. Such tables are incomplete; in checked studies, under half of the missing clones stem from an unresolved V gene, and the remainder is unexplained. V and J calls and clone size are those listed in that table; D and trimming were worked out from the DNA. The sample table contains roughly 50,000 clones; only one count was recorded for about 40% of them. The ten largest make up approximately 1.4% of the sample.

Sequenced: Tregs from blood. The sample's cell subset or site, from its label and the paper: regulatory CD4+ T cells. This TCR was recovered from a man younger than 45 with type 1 diabetes. The receptor chain draws on TRBV2 and TRBJ2-5; 8 nucleotides in the junction match TRBD1. CDR3 loop: CASSNDRGEETQYF. The base sequence is TGTGCCAGCAGCAATGACAGGGGAGAAGAGACCCAGTACTTC. The CDR3 plus the reference TRBV2 and TRBJ2-5 genes for the other parts give the full variable domain: EPEVTQTPSHQVTQMGQEVILRCVPISNHLYFYWYRQILGQKVEFLVSFYNNEISEKSEIFDDQFSVERPDGSNFTLKIRSTKLEDSAMYFCASSNDRGEETQYFGPGTRLLVL.